The sequence of this TCR beta chain was determined in a study of cytomegalovirus exposure and HLA in healthy donors. Study summary: HLA-typed donors were the source of 80 million to 90 million unique TCRs, which an early data release held. Study-wide points: A later analysis found most CMV-associated TCR beta chains apparently HLA-restricted. The study designated 150 or so TCR beta chains cytomegalovirus-associated.

Trimming took 5 bases from V and 3 from J, leaving 8 bases between them. Per germline, CDR1 SGHTA and CDR2 FQGTGA. This CDR3 spans 14 amino acids. In regard to this clone: Its antigen remains unidentified.

Use of 60 Vbeta and 13 Jbeta primers characterized the PCR. Only in-frame clones appear in the TCRdb table, and some are missing; sequencing was by immunoSEQ multiplex PCR. The sample lists approximately 92,000 clones, approximately 71% occurring once. Sequenced input: PBMCs. The TCR originated in a man between 50 and 59 years old in good health and CMV-seronegative. The chain employs TRBV7-3 and TRBJ2-6; D remains ambiguous. DNA for the CDR3: TGTGCCAGCAGCCAGGTTGGTGGGGCCAACGTCCTGACTTTC. Translating it yields CASSQVGGANVLTF.